The 11 T cell receptor beta chains listed next were all sequenced from one sample in a study of blood T cell repertoires in COVID-19. Only in-frame clones appear in the TCRdb table, and some are missing; sequencing was by immunoSEQ multiplex PCR. Here the sample spans approximately 100,000 clones, 75% to 85% being singletons. The sequenced material came from peripheral blood. These receptors were obtained from a man in his fifties or sixties with acute or convalescent COVID-19.

The V call is TRBV10-3, the J call TRBJ2-7, with D possibly TRBD1 on 5 matching bases. In germline, CDR1 is ENHRY, CDR2 SYGVKD. Between the trimmed V and J ends, which lost 4 bases and 2 bases, there was a span of 12 bases. The CDR3 length is 14 residues. CDR3: CAISGGSSPYEQYF. CDR3 nucleotides: TGTGCCATCAGTGGGGGCAGCTCACCCTACGAGCAGTACTTC.

This clone was counted between two and nine times. The chain uses TRBV5-1 and TRBJ2-7, with TRBD2 identical over 7 bases. After removal of 2 bases from V and 3 bases from J, the junction contained 5 bases not matched to a gene. The CDR3 length is 14 residues. The germline CDR1 and CDR2 sequences are SGHRS and YFSETQ. CDR3 amino acids: CASSFEGGNYEQYF. In nucleotides, the CDR3 is TGCGCCAGCAGCTTTGAGGGAGGGAACTACGAGCAGTACTTC.

This clone was observed once. The V and J genes are TRBV7-6 and TRBJ2-1, with a possible D match to TRBD1 (5 bases). V shed 1 base and J shed 13 bases, with 14 bases lying between them. The CDR3 is 13 amino acids. Germline CDR1 is SGHVS and CDR2 is FNYEAQ. The chain's CDR3 is CASSLGASRVQFF. The CDR3 coding sequence is TGTGCCAGCAGCTTAGGCGCCTCCAGGGTACAGTTCTTC.

The genes are TRBV28 and TRBJ1-5; 7 nucleotides match TRBD1. J lost 3 bases, V lost 7 bases, and 12 bases had no gene match. The CDR3 is made up of 16 amino acids. Per the germline V gene, CDR1 is MDHEN and CDR2 is SYDVKM. The CDR3 DNA reads TGTGCCAGCATCCCGAGGGGGACAGCGCACAATCAGCCCCAGCATTTT. Translated: CASIPRGTAHNQPQHF.

This chain connects TRBV11-3 to TRBJ2-1, with TRBD2 matching 9 bases. The J segment lost 8 bases and the V segment lost 1 base, leaving 6 bases of the junction unmatched. Germline V gene data show CDR1 as SGHNT and CDR2 as YENEEA. The CDR3 is 15 amino acids. Written as DNA, the CDR3 is TGTGCCAGCAGCTTAGGGATAGCGGGGGAGGATGAGCAGTTCTTC. It yields the protein CASSLGIAGEDEQFF. The complete variable domain, with remaining parts taken from reference TRBV11-3 and TRBJ2-1, reads EAGVVQSPRYKIIEKKQPVAFWCNPISGHNTLYWYLQNLGQGPELLIRYENEEAVDDSQLPKDRFSAERLKGVDSTLKIQPAELGDSAVYLCASSLGIAGEDEQFFGPGTRLTVL.

The rearrangement links TRBV30 to TRBJ1-2; 7 bases line up with TRBD1. In germline, CDR1 is GTSNPN, CDR2 SVGIG (reference sequence). This CDR3 has 12 amino acids. With 4 bases clipped from V and 5 bases from J, the junction kept 4 bases outside the gene matches. CDR3 sequence (DNA): TGTGCCTGGAAAGGGGGCGGTTATGGCTACACCTTC. It specifies CAWKGGGYGYTF.

V gene TRBV4-1 combines with J gene TRBJ2-1; 7 bases agree with TRBD1. J gave up 4 bases and V 1 base, and 4 bases lay outside the gene matches. The CDR3 contains 15 residues. Germline CDR1 MGHRA, CDR2 YSYEKL. The CDR3 here is CASSQVGQEYNEQFF. As DNA, the CDR3 is TGCGCCAGCAGCCAAGTTGGACAGGAATACAATGAGCAGTTCTTC.

V and J are TRBV6-5 and TRBJ2-2, with 12 bases fitting TRBD2. With V trimmed by 4 bases and J by 7 bases, 1 base remained unmatched. The germline V gene encodes CDR1 MNHEY and CDR2 SVGAGI. This CDR3 region has 14 residues. In DNA, the CDR3 is TGTGCCAGCAGTTTGACTAGCGGGAGCGGGGAGCTGTTTTTT. Encoded protein: CASSLTSGSGELFF.

The rearrangement joins TRBV27 to TRBJ2-2, with 7 bases aligning to TRBD2. CDR3 length: 16 amino acids. J gave up 2 bases and V 4 bases, and 7 bases lay outside the gene matches. The germline V gene encodes CDR1 MNHEY and CDR2 SMNVEV (reference sequence). The CDR3 here is CASSWGGGANTGELFF. The CDR3 region has the DNA TGTGCCAGCAGTTGGGGGGGAGGGGCCAACACCGGGGAGCTGTTTTTT.

The gene calls are TRBV29-1 and TRBJ2-5; D is undetermined. The germline V gene encodes CDR1 SQVTM and CDR2 ANQGSEA. V shed 4 bases and J shed 3 bases, with 9 bases lying between them. The length of the CDR3 is 12 residues. The CDR3 DNA sequence: TGCAGCGTTGGTGACAAGAAAGAGACCCAGTACTTC. Its translation: CSVGDKKETQYF.

This clone appeared a few times. This chain links TRBV9 with TRBJ1-1; 9 nucleotides agree with TRBD1. The length of the CDR3 is 14 residues. Germline values: CDR1 SGDLS, CDR2 YYNGEE. J lost 5 bases, V lost 5 bases, and 7 bases had no gene match. This CDR3 is CASSSGTGLTEAFF. The CDR3 coding sequence is TGTGCCAGCAGTTCCGGGACAGGGTTGACTGAAGCTTTCTTT.